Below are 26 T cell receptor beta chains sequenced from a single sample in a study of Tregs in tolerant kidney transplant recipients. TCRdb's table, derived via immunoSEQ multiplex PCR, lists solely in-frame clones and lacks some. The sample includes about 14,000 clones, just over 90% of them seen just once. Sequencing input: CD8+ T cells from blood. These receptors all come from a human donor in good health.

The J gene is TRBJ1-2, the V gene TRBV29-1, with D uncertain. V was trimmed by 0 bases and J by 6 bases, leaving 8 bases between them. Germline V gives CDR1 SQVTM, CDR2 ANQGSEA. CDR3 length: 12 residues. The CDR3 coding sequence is TGCAGCGTTGAAGATCAGGAAGATGGCTACACCTTC. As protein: CSVEDQEDGYTF. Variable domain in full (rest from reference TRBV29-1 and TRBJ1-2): SAVISQKPSRDICQRGTSLTIQCQVDSQVTMMFWYRQQPGQSLTLIATANQGSEATYESGFVIDKFPISRPNLTFSTLTVSNMSPEDSSIYLCSVEDQEDGYTFGSGTRLTVV.

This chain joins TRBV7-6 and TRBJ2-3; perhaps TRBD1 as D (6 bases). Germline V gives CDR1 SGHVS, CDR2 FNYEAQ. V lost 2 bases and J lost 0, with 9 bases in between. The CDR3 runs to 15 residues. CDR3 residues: CASSLTGSSTDTQYF. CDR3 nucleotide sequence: TGTGCCAGCAGCTTAACAGGGTCGAGCACAGATACGCAGTATTTT.

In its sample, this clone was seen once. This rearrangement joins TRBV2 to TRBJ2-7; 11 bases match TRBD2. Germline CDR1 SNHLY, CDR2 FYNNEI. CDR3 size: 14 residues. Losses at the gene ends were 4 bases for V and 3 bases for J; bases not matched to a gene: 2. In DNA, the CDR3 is TGTGCCAGCAGTGCGGGGACTAGCGGCTACGAGCAGTACTTC. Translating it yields CASSAGTSGYEQYF. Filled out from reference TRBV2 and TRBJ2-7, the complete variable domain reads EPEVTQTPSHQVTQMGQEVILRCVPISNHLYFYWYRQILGQKVEFLVSFYNNEISEKSEIFDDQFSVERPDGSNFTLKIRSTKLEDSAMYFCASSAGTSGYEQYFGPGTRLTVT.

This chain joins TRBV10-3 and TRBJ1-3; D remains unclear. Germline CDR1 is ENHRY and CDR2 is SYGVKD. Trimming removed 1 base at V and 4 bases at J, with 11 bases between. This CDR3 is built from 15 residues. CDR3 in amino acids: CAISEYRSPGNTIYF. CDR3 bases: TGTGCCATCAGTGAGTATCGCTCGCCGGGAAACACCATATATTTT.

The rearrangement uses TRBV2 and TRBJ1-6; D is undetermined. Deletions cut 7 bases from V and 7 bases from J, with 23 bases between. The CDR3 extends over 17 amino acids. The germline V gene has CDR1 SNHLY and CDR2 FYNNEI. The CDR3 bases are TGTGCCAGCACCCACCTTCGTCCGGGAGTTGAGAATTCACCCCTCCACTTT. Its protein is CASTHLRPGVENSPLHF.

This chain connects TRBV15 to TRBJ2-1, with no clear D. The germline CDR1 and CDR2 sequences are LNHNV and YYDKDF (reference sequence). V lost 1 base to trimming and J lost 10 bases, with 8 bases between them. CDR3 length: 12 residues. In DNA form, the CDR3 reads TGTGCCACCAGCAGAGGGACCGGGGAGCAGTTCTTC. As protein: CATSRGTGEQFF.

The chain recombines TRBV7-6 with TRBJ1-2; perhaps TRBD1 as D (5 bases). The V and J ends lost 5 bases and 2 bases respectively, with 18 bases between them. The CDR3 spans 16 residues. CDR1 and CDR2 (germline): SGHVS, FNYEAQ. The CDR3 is CASSIHPGAGNYGYTF. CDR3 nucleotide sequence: TGTGCCAGCAGCATCCACCCCGGGGCGGGGAACTATGGCTACACCTTC.

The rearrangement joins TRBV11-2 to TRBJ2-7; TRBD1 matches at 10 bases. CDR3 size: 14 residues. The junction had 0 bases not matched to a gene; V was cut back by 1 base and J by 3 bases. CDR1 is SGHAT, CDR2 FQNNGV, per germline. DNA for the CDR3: TGTGCCAGCAGCTTAGGGACAGGGGGCTACGAGCAGTACTTC. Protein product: CASSLGTGGYEQYF.

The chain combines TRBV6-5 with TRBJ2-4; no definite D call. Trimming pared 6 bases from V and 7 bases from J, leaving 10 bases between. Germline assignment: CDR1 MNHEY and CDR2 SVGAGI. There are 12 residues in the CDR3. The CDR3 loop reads CASSPDGNIQYF. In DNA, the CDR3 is TGTGCCAGCAGCCCGGACGGTAACATTCAGTACTTC.

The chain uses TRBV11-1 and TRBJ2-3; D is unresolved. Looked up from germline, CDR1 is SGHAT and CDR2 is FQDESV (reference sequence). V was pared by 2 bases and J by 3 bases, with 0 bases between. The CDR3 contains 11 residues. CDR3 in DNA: TGTGCCAGCAGCTTAACAGATACGCAGTATTTT. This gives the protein CASSLTDTQYF.

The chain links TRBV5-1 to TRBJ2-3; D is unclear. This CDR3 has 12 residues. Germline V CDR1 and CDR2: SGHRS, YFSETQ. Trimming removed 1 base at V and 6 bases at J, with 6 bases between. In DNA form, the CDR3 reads TGCGCCAGCAGCTTGACAATCGATACGCAGTATTTT. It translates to CASSLTIDTQYF.

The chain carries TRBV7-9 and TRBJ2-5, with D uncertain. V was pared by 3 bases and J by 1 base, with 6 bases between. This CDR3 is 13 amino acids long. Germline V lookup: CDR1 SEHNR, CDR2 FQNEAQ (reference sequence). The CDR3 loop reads CASSFGSQETQYF. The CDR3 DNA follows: TGTGCCAGCAGCTTCGGCAGCCAAGAGACCCAGTACTTC.

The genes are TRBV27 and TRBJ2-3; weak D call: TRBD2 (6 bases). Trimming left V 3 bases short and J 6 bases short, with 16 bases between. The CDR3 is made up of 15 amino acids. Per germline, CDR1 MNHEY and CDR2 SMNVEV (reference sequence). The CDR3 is CASSLAGTSRDTQYF. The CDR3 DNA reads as TGTGCCAGCAGTTTGGCCGGGACTTCCCGGGATACGCAGTATTTT.

CDR3 sequence reads: CASSSTSTDTQYF. The DNA for the CDR3 is TGTGCCAGCAGCTCGACTTCCACAGATACGCAGTATTTT. This chain joins TRBV13 and TRBJ2-3; D is ambiguous. V was cut by 4 bases and J by 2 bases, with 7 bases left in between. CDR3 length: 13 residues. CDR1 PRHDT and CDR2 FYEKMQ come from the germline V gene (reference sequence).

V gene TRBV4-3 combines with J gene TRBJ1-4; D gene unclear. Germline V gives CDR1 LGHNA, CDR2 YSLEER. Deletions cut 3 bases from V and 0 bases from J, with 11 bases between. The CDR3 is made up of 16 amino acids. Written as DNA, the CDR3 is TGCGCCAGCAGCCACGCCGTAGGTGCAACTAATGAAAAACTGTTTTTT. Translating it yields CASSHAVGATNEKLFF.

The CDR3 region is CASQKGGGDSYNEQFF. DNA of the CDR3: TGTGCCAGCCAAAAGGGAGGGGGTGACTCCTACAATGAGCAGTTCTTC. The chain combines TRBV27 with TRBJ2-1; perhaps TRBD2 as D (7 bases). Germline V gene sequence: CDR1 MNHEY, CDR2 SMNVEV (reference sequence). The germline V and J ends were trimmed by 8 bases and 0 bases, with 17 bases remaining between them. CDR3 length equals 16 residues.

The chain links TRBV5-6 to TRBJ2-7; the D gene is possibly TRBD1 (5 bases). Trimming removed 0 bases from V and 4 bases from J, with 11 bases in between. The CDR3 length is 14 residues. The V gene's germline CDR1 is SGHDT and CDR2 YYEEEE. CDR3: CASSLDRYRYEQYF. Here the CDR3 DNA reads TGTGCCAGCAGCTTGGACAGGTACCGGTACGAGCAGTACTTC.

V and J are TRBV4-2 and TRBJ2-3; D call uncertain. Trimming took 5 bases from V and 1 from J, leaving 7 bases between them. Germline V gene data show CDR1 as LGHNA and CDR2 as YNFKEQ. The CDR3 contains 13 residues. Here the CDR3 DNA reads TGTGCCAGCAGCAATGGACGCACAGATACGCAGTATTTT. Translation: CASSNGRTDTQYF.

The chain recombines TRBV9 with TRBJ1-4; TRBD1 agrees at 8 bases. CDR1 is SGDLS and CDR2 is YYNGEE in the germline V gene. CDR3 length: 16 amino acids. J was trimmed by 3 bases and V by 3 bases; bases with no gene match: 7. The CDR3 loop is CASSARQGLSNEKLFF. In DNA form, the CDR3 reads TGTGCCAGCAGCGCCCGACAGGGGCTCTCTAATGAAAAACTGTTTTTT.

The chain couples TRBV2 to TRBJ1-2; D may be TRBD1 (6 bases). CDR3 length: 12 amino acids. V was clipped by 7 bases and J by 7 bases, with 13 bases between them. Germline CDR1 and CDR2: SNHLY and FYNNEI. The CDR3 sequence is CASIGGVSGYTF. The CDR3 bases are TGTGCCAGCATAGGGGGGGTTTCTGGCTACACCTTC.

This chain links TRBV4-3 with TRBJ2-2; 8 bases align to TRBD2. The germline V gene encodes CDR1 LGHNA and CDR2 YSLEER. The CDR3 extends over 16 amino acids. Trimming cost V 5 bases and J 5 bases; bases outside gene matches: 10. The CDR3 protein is CASSEQGSSGTGELFF. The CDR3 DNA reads TGCGCCAGCAGCGAACAGGGTTCTAGCGGGACCGGGGAGCTGTTTTTT.

CDR3 region: CATTTSGREETQYF. The CDR3 region has the DNA TGTGCCACGACGACTAGCGGGAGGGAGGAGACCCAGTACTTC. The chain couples TRBV7-9 to TRBJ2-5; 14 nucleotides match TRBD2. The CDR3 totals 14 residues. CDR1 SEHNR and CDR2 FQNEAQ come from the germline V gene (reference sequence). V trimming: 10 bases; J trimming: 5 bases; junction bases outside the gene matches: 6.

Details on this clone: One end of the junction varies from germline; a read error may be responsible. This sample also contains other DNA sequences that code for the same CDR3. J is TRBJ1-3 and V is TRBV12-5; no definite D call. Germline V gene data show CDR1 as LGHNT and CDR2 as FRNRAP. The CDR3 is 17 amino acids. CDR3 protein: CASGLVTDLGSGNTIYF. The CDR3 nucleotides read TGTGCTAGCGGTTTGGTAACAGATCTCGGCTCTGGAAACACCATATATTTT.

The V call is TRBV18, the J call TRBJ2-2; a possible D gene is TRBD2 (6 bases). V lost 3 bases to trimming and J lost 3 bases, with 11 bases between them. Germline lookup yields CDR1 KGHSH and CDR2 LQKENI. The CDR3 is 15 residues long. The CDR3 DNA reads TGTGCCAGCTCACCCCCGGGACTTTACACCGGGGAGCTGTTTTTT. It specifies CASSPPGLYTGELFF.

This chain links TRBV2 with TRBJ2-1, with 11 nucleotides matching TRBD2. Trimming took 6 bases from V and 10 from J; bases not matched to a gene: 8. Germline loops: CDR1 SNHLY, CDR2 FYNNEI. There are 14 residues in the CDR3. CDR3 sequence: CASSPLAGAREQFF. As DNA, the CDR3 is TGTGCCAGCAGCCCACTAGCGGGAGCCAGGGAGCAGTTCTTC.

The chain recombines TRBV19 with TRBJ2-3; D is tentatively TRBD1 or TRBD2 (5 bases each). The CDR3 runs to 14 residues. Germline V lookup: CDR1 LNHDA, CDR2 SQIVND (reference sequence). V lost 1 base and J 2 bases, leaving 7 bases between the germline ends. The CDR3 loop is CASSIVGTTDTQYF. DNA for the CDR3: TGTGCCAGTAGTATAGTGGGGACCACAGATACGCAGTATTTT.